This entry is about one TCR beta chain. Only a few counts were recorded for this clonotype. No antigen is known for it. Per-base quality was not reported, and no clone a single base away is much larger than it. CDR1 is given as SNHLY and CDR2 as FYNNEI, both from the germline V gene. Taken from cysteine to phenylalanine, the CDR3 has 14 residues. Just the 42-base CDR3 DNA is kept, in frame starting at base 1. Cut back by 8 bases and 5 bases, the V and J ends lie 17 bases apart. This specimen belongs to a study of blood T cells in healthy people across ages (dated by TCRdb to 2013 to 2016). In the study overall: In model experiments, template switching captured about one uniquely barcoded TCR beta cDNA molecule for every two T cells. The donors were divided into four age groups: young (average approximately 16 years), middle-aged (approximately 42), aged (about 60) and long-lived (nearly 85). The study analyzed two additional independent replicas of 1 million unique cDNA reads from the same blood draw for two donors, one aged 18 to 30 and one aged 80 or older. To track age-related changes in TCR beta repertoire diversity, the study relied on deep sequencing normalized with unique cDNA molecular identifiers. Results the study describes overall, beyond this receptor: Observed TCR beta diversity correlated strongly with the percentage of naive T cells measured by flow cytometry. Compared with the aged group, more naive CD4+ T cells, fewer expanded clones and increased TCR diversity were shown by the long-lived group, suggesting age selection. Estimates of total diversity based on one million sequenced T cells were considered lower bounds and underestimates. The CMV infection status of donors was not known, potentially confounding age-related changes in expanded clonotypes. Conclusive comparison of naive and antigen-experienced compartments was prevented by the profiling of bulk unsorted PBMCs. As age increased, observed TCR beta diversity per million T cells dropped in a roughly linear way, and a significant reduction was already evident by age 40.

Libraries were built with 5' RACE. Sequencer: Illumina HiSeq 2500. A second 7 to 11 cycle PCR used a sample-barcoded 5' primer and a J-beta primer mix. A template-switch 5' adaptor carrying 12 random nucleotides introduced a unique molecular identifier onto each TCR beta cDNA molecule. Each sample yielded at least 2.5 million CDR3-containing paired-end reads. First-strand cDNA was synthesized from all RNA with the Mint cDNA synthesis kit, primed by a TRBC-specific oligonucleotide. All cDNA was treated with uracil-DNA glycosylase and then went through a first 18-cycle PCR with the universal primers M1SS and BC2_uni_R. The authors processed their data as follows. For normalization, 1 million high-quality reads were randomly selected from each sample, with every read carrying a distinct molecular identifier. Instead of being binned into consensus sequences, reads that shared molecular identifiers were thrown out. MiTCR, set to a Q25 quality threshold and the strictest error-elimination algorithm, was used for CDR3 identification, clonotype clustering and error correction. A nonparametric unseen species model using Euler transformation provided a lower-bound estimate of total TCR beta diversity. TCRdb handled the public reads itself, with Q25 trimming in fastp and clone calling in MiXCR, and kept productive beta chains. Identical CDR3 protein sequences are pooled into one entry, listed with their most common genes and DNA. The V and J calls come from TCRdb's annotation, not from the publication. Counted in this sample were 800,000 to 950,000 distinct CDR3 sequences; roughly 29% of them appeared once. 9.5% to 13% of the sample is taken by the ten largest.

The donors were roughly 38 Caucasian individuals from Russia, aged roughly 6 to 90 years, who were systemically healthy. Approximately 10 milliliters of peripheral blood were collected from each donor into EDTA-treated Vacutainer tubes. Ficoll-Paque density-gradient centrifugation was used to isolate PBMCs, with at least 6.5 million per sample. Trizol reagent was used to extract total RNA from the PBMCs, yielding at least 5.5 micrograms per sample. For every donor, an aliquot of PBMCs went through flow cytometry to measure the percentages of naive CD45RAhigh/CD27high T cells. The same sample was also used in a study of T cells of mothers and their children. The second source states: Nine systemically healthy Caucasian individuals, comprising three mothers and their six children, were included as donors. cDNA synthesis used all of the extracted RNA, with approximately 1.4 ug of RNA in each 15 ul reaction. In the second PCR, sample barcodes and 2-4 random nucleotides were introduced via the M1S primer. Over 8.5 million TCR beta CDR3 reads came from each mother, compared with around 3 million reads from each child. Thymic selection shapes the output of TCR recombination in a similar way in related and unrelated pairs, and inherited differences have a minor effect. Normalized repertoire overlap was always slightly but never significantly higher in related than unrelated mother-child pairs. No persistent microchimeric T cell clones were found, with a detection sensitivity of approximately 94 clones per million clonotypes. In the study, deep NGS was used to compare the TCR beta repertoires of mothers and children, and features distinguishing related mother-child pairs from unrelated individuals were sought. Mothers averaged approximately 41 +/- 4 years of age and children averaged approximately 12 +/- 4 years. Libraries were sequenced on Illumina HiSeq 2000 with 100+100 nt paired-end reads after adapter ligation with NEBNext reagents. To prevent cross-contamination, the mother and child libraries were prepared a month apart and were sequenced in separate runs. Each donor had between 500,000 and 2,000,000 distinct TCR beta clonotypes identified. Naive TCR beta clonotypes were estimated from low-frequency clonotypes matched to each donor's FACS-determined naive share, without sorting.

Recombination connected TRBV2 to TRBJ2-3; the D region possibly corresponds to TRBD1 (6 bases align). This TCR derives from a woman aged 35 to 49 in good health. The sample taken for sequencing was blood. Read as DNA, the sequence is TGTGCCAGCCGGGTCTGGGGGCTAGGAGATACGCAGTATTTT. Translated, it gives CASRVWGLGDTQYF. Joined to the reference TRBV2 and TRBJ2-3 proteins, this CDR3 gives the full variable domain: EPEVTQTPSHQVTQMGQEVILRCVPISNHLYFYWYRQILGQKVEFLVSFYNNEISEKSEIFDDQFSVERPDGSNFTLKIRSTKLEDSAMYFCASRVWGLGDTQYFGPGTRLTVL.